The source of this T cell receptor (beta chain) is a study of a mutant IDH1 vaccine in newly diagnosed glioma. Study overall: Every participant had undergone radiotherapy, temozolomide, or both before, and most underwent both.

Remarks on this clone: Its antigen is not identified.

Time point denoted: week 23, last vaccination. Doses of 300 ug of mutant IDH1 20-mer peptide were given with topical imiquimod. This CDR3 contains 14 residues. V trimming: 7 bases; J trimming: 7 bases; junction bases outside the gene matches: 7. CDR1 is MNHEY and CDR2 is SVGAGI in the germline V gene. Repertoires were generated with immunoSEQ multiplex PCR, while TCRdb's copy carries only in-frame clones and drops some. The sample yields 20,000 to 25,000 clones, roughly 82% seen once. The receptor comes from a man under 40 with glioma. Sample: PBMCs, taken from a glioma patient whose treatment included an IDH1 peptide vaccine. The chain is built from TRBV6-5 and TRBJ2-2; 9 bases agree with TRBD2. The CDR3 coding sequence is TGTGCCAGCACCGCCGGGACTAGCTTCGGGGAGCTGTTTTTT. Its translation: CASTAGTSFGELFF.